This T cell receptor (beta chain) was found in a study of Ad26.COV2.S vaccination and SARS-CoV-2 variants. Study background: Once or twice, 56 days apart, Ad26.COV2.S was delivered intramuscularly. Overall study findings and caveats: Spike-specific TCR breadth was greater in vaccine than placebo recipients. Total T cell responses may have been underestimated by the TCR breadth and depth analyses. It was found that vaccine and placebo recipients had similar non-spike TCR breadth.

TCRdb's table, derived via immunoSEQ multiplex PCR, lists solely in-frame clones and lacks some. The repertoire has 350,000 to 600,000 clones, 89% of them found once; the top ten carry under 2%. The treatment here: roughly 20 received Ad26.COV2.S at low or high dose, single or two shots; 5 received placebo; per-sample allocation not given. After the first vaccine or placebo injection, samples were drawn on day 63. The CDR3 spans 13 residues. V was pared by 5 bases and J by 15 bases, with 9 bases of the junction left unmatched. CDR1 and CDR2 (germline): SGHAT, FQDESV (reference sequence). Remarks on this clone: No antigen is known for it.

This sample comprised peripheral blood, obtained in a trial of Ad26.COV2.S vaccine versus placebo. The chain combines TRBV11-1 with TRBJ2-1; 11 nucleotides match TRBD2. This receptor was identified in a person between 18 and 65 years old who received the Ad26.COV2.S COVID-19 vaccine or a placebo. The CDR3 loop reads CASSRRASGGLFF. As DNA, the CDR3 is TGTGCCAGCAGCCGTAGGGCTAGCGGGGGGCTGTTCTTC.